These 30 T cell receptor beta chains originate from one sample sequenced in a study of long-term antiretroviral therapy in people with HIV. Version v3.0 of the immunoSEQ assay ran at survey level. Sequencing was performed with immunoSEQ multiplex PCR; in TCRdb, only in-frame clones are kept and a portion is missing. The data show 23,000 or so clones, roughly 84% seen once. The input for sequencing was unsorted PBMCs, taken 0.2 years before starting antiretroviral therapy. The receptors were sampled from a man aged 18 to 35 with HIV.

The V gene is TRBV5-1, the J gene TRBJ2-1; tentatively, D is TRBD2 (6 bases). Trimming removed 5 bases at V and 7 bases at J, with 16 bases between. Per the germline V gene, CDR1 is SGHRS and CDR2 is YFSETQ. The CDR3 extends over 14 amino acids. Written as DNA, the CDR3 is TGCGCCAGCAGTATCTCGGGAGAGTGGAATGAGCAGTTCTTC. It is translated as CASSISGEWNEQFF.

The chain joins TRBV13 to TRBJ2-1; D ambiguous. The CDR3 runs 15 residues. V lost 4 bases and J lost 8, with 18 bases in between. Germline loops: CDR1 PRHDT, CDR2 FYEKMQ (reference sequence). The CDR3 loop is CASSSAVRPIHEQFF. In nucleotides, the CDR3 is TGTGCCAGCAGCTCCGCCGTTCGACCGATCCATGAGCAGTTCTTC.

This sequence joins TRBV19 and TRBJ2-3; the match to TRBD1 covers 9 bases. Germline V CDR1 and CDR2: LNHDA, SQIVND (reference sequence). Trimming removed 5 bases from V and 5 bases from J; junction bases left unmatched: 5. The CDR3 is 14 amino acids. CDR3 region: CASSQQGAVDTQYF. CDR3 coding DNA: TGTGCCAGTAGTCAACAGGGGGCCGTAGATACGCAGTATTTT.

The V gene is TRBV7-8, the J gene TRBJ2-7, with 8 bases fitting TRBD2. The V gene end was trimmed by 6 bases and the J gene end by 5 bases; junction bases not matched to a gene: 12. The CDR3 sequence is 15 residues long. From germline, CDR1 is SGHVS and CDR2 FQNEAQ. The CDR3 reads CASSRDGGRSNEQYF. In nucleotides, the CDR3 is TGTGCCAGCAGTCGGGACGGCGGGAGGTCCAACGAGCAGTACTTC.

The chain has TRBV6-6 and TRBJ1-3; 7 bases map to TRBD1. The trim removed 2 bases at V and 5 bases at J, leaving 9 bases unmatched. This CDR3 is 16 amino acids long. CDR1 is MNHNY and CDR2 is SVGAGI in the germline V gene (reference sequence). The CDR3 nucleotides read TGTGCCAGCAGTTACCCCAGACAGGGTGGTCGAAACACCATATATTTT. Its protein product is CASSYPRQGGRNTIYF.

The genes are TRBV4-1 and TRBJ2-7, with TRBD2 matching 8 bases. This CDR3 is 17 amino acids long. The junction had 16 bases not matched to a gene; V was cut back by 5 bases and J by 4 bases. Per germline, CDR1 MGHRA and CDR2 YSYEKL. The CDR3 reads CASSTLPAGGAIYEQYF. CDR3 in DNA: TGCGCCAGCAGCACCCTCCCTGCGGGGGGCGCGATATACGAGCAGTACTTC.

The CDR3: CASSPPSSPGELFF. The CDR3, as DNA: TGTGCCAGCAGCCCACCCTCAAGTCCCGGGGAGCTGTTTTTT. The V call is TRBV7-3, the J call TRBJ2-2; no clear D gene. Germline V lookup: CDR1 SGHTA, CDR2 FQGTGA. This CDR3 comprises 14 residues. V lost 5 bases, J lost 6 bases, and 13 bases lay in between.

The chain has TRBV7-9 and TRBJ2-7; weak D call: TRBD1 (6 bases). This CDR3 has 14 residues. V was shortened by 8 bases and J by 6 bases, with 20 bases between the two germline ends. Germline loops: CDR1 SEHNR, CDR2 FQNEAQ (reference sequence). The DNA for the CDR3 is TGTGCCAGCGAAACCCCACAGGGTGAGGGCGAGCAGTACTTC. It codes for CASETPQGEGEQYF.

V usage is TRBV6-6 and J usage is TRBJ2-1; possibly TRBD1 for D (6 bases). Germline CDR1 and CDR2: MNHNY and SVGAGI (reference sequence). CDR3 length equals 13 residues. V was clipped by 6 bases and J by 4 bases, with 10 bases between them. Here the CDR3 reads CASSSTGYNEQFF. CDR3 coding DNA: TGTGCCAGCAGCAGTACAGGGTACAATGAGCAGTTCTTC.

In its sample, this clone was seen once. This chain connects TRBV7-9 to TRBJ1-5; D is uncertain. V lost 3 bases to trimming and J lost 6 bases, with 6 bases between them. The CDR3 has 12 residues. Looked up from germline, CDR1 is SEHNR and CDR2 is FQNEAQ (reference sequence). This chain's CDR3 is CASSFSSQPQHF. In DNA, the CDR3 is TGTGCCAGCAGCTTCTCGAGTCAGCCCCAGCATTTT.

The gene calls are TRBV4-3 and TRBJ2-1; D not resolved. The germline V gene has CDR1 LGHNA and CDR2 YSLEER. The CDR3 loop spans 13 amino acids. Trimming shortened V by 4 bases and J by 5 bases, and 9 bases separated the two germline ends. The DNA for the CDR3 is TGCGCCAGCAGCCCTACTGGGGACAATGAGCAGTTCTTC. It specifies CASSPTGDNEQFF.

V gene TRBV7-2 combines with J gene TRBJ2-1; 10 positions match TRBD2. The CDR3 extends over 16 amino acids. J lost 4 bases, V lost 5 bases, and 8 bases had no gene match. The germline CDR1 and CDR2 sequences are SGHTA and FQGNSA. CDR3 loop: CASSQASAGGYNEQFF. In nucleotides, the CDR3 is TGTGCCAGCAGCCAGGCCTCAGCGGGGGGGTACAATGAGCAGTTCTTC.

The gene calls are TRBV5-5 and TRBJ2-1, with D tentatively TRBD2 (7 bases). This CDR3 spans 16 amino acids. V was trimmed by 1 base and J by 2 bases, leaving 13 bases between them. In germline, CDR1 is SGHKS, CDR2 YYEKEE (reference sequence). In DNA, the CDR3 is TGTGCCAGCAGCTTGTTTGGGGGGGGGCCCTACAATGAGCAGTTCTTC. Amino acid sequence: CASSLFGGGPYNEQFF. Together with reference TRBV5-5 and TRBJ2-1, the CDR3 gives the full variable domain: DAGVTQSPTHLIKTRGQQVTLRCSPISGHKSVSWYQQVLGQGPQFIFQYYEKEERGRGNFPDRFSARQFPNYSSELNVNALLLGDSALYLCASSLFGGGPYNEQFFGPGTRLTVL.

This clone was found a few times. V and J are TRBV6-5 and TRBJ2-1; the D gene is possibly TRBD2 (6 bases). The V end lost 2 bases, the J end lost 5 bases, and 7 bases lay between the germline ends. The length of the CDR3 is 13 residues. Germline loops: CDR1 MNHEY, CDR2 SVGAGI. In DNA form, the CDR3 reads TGTGCCAGCAGTTACAGACTAGACAATGAGCAGTTCTTC. Translation: CASSYRLDNEQFF.

The rearrangement joins TRBV5-5 to TRBJ1-2, with a possible D match to TRBD1 (6 bases). There are 15 residues in the CDR3. V lost 3 bases and J 1 base, leaving 13 bases between the germline ends. Per germline, CDR1 SGHKS and CDR2 YYEKEE (reference sequence). The DNA for the CDR3 is TGTGCCAGCAGCTACCCGGGACACCTTAACTATGGCTACACCTTC. This codes for CASSYPGHLNYGYTF.

The J gene is TRBJ2-1, the V gene TRBV6-1; no clear D. Deletions cut 1 base from V and 5 bases from J, with 6 bases between. The CDR3 totals 13 residues. Germline assignment: CDR1 MNHNS and CDR2 SASEGT. The CDR3 nucleotides are TGTGCCAGCAGTGAAGGGTCCCACAATGAGCAGTTCTTC. Translation: CASSEGSHNEQFF.

The chain carries TRBV27 and TRBJ1-1, with 12 bases lining up with TRBD1. The CDR3 loop spans 18 amino acids. Trimming took 3 bases from V and 1 from J; bases not matched to a gene: 9. CDR1 MNHEY and CDR2 SMNVEV come from the germline V gene (reference sequence). The CDR3 DNA reads TGTGCCAGCAGTTTCCTGGGACAGGGGGCTTCCTCGAACACTGAAGCTTTCTTT. Its translation: CASSFLGQGASSNTEAFF.

This rearrangement joins TRBV6-5 to TRBJ2-3; D not resolved. This CDR3 is 14 amino acids long. Germline V lookup: CDR1 MNHEY, CDR2 SVGAGI. The V and J ends lost 4 bases and 2 bases respectively, with 10 bases between them. CDR3 amino acids: CASSWVRNTDTQYF. The CDR3 nucleotides are TGTGCCAGCAGTTGGGTTAGAAACACAGATACGCAGTATTTT.

This chain links TRBV2 with TRBJ2-3; 7 bases agree with TRBD1. The germline V gene encodes CDR1 SNHLY and CDR2 FYNNEI. Trimming at V came to 5 bases and at J to 1 base, leaving 6 bases not matched to a gene. This CDR3 comprises 15 residues. In DNA, the CDR3 is TGTGCCAGCAGTCGCACAGGGGCCCGCACAGATACGCAGTATTTT. Its translation is CASSRTGARTDTQYF.

The J gene is TRBJ2-5, the V gene TRBV5-5; 8 bases fit TRBD2. The germline V gene has CDR1 SGHKS and CDR2 YYEKEE (reference sequence). This CDR3 region has 17 residues. V lost 0 bases and J lost 7; bases outside the gene matches: 14. CDR3 sequence (DNA): TGTGCCAGCAGCTTGGACCTTAGGGCGGGGGGCTCTGGGACCCAGTACTTC. This gives the protein CASSLDLRAGGSGTQYF.

The sample holds a few counts of this clone. A read error may produce the germline difference seen at one junction end. The genes are TRBV29-1 and TRBJ1-4; 8 nucleotides match TRBD1. The germline V gene has CDR1 SQVTM and CDR2 ANQGSEA. CDR3 length equals 14 residues. CDR3 loop: CSVEPGQENDKLFF. In nucleotides, the CDR3 is TGCAGCGTTGAACCGGGACAGGAGAATGACAAACTGTTTTTT.

The chain has TRBV7-2 and TRBJ2-7; D unclear. The CDR3 consists of 13 residues. Germline assignment: CDR1 SGHTA and CDR2 FQGNSA. V lost 1 base to trimming and J lost 2 bases, with 6 bases between them. The CDR3 DNA reads TGTGCCAGCAGCTTAGGTCAGCCCTACGAGCAGTACTTC. Amino acids: CASSLGQPYEQYF.

The chain has TRBV18 and TRBJ2-1; TRBD1 matches 7 bases. The trim removed 2 bases at V and 10 bases at J, leaving 20 bases unmatched. From germline, CDR1 is KGHSH and CDR2 LQKENI. The CDR3 consists of 18 residues. CDR3 amino acids: CASSPIPVMGTARPEQFF. In DNA form, the CDR3 reads TGTGCCAGCTCACCAATCCCCGTCATGGGGACAGCCCGGCCCGAGCAGTTCTTC.

CDR3 DNA sequence: TGTGCCAGCAGAGGGAATAATTCACCCCTCCACTTT. Its translation is CASRGNNSPLHF. V and J are TRBV6-5 and TRBJ1-6; D uncertain. CDR3 size: 12 residues. Per germline, CDR1 MNHEY and CDR2 SVGAGI. Trimming cost V 6 bases and J 5 bases, with 5 bases left between them.

The chain couples TRBV5-4 to TRBJ1-1; D uncertain. The CDR3 spans 17 residues. Deletions cut 2 bases from V and 1 base from J, with 18 bases between. The germline V gene has CDR1 SGHNT and CDR2 YYREEE (reference sequence). The CDR3 DNA reads as TGTGCCAGCAGCTTCGATATTGGGAGCCATGCGAACACTGAAGCTTTCTTT. It yields the protein CASSFDIGSHANTEAFF.

CDR3 sequence: CAISTGEVNGYTF. DNA of the CDR3: TGTGCCATCAGCACAGGGGAAGTAAATGGCTACACCTTC. The genes are TRBV10-3 and TRBJ1-2; 7 nucleotides align to TRBD1. V lost 6 bases, J lost 6 bases, and 7 bases stayed unmatched. CDR3 length: 13 residues. Looked up from germline, CDR1 is ENHRY and CDR2 is SYGVKD.

The chain is built from TRBV30 and TRBJ1-1, with unresolved D. V gave up 3 bases and J gave up 6 bases, with 17 bases separating them. The CDR3 sequence is 14 residues long. Germline V CDR1 and CDR2: GTSNPN, SVGIG (reference sequence). CDR3 nucleotides: TGTGCCTGGAGCCCCAGCTTGACCTGGCCTGAAGCTTTCTTT. Amino acids: CAWSPSLTWPEAFF.

The chain recombines TRBV28 with TRBJ2-3, with 8 bases lining up with TRBD2. The CDR3 runs to 16 residues. Germline lookup yields CDR1 MDHEN and CDR2 SYDVKM. With V trimmed by 2 bases and J by 0 bases, 4 bases remained unmatched. The CDR3 sequence: CASSLVAGLSTDTQYF. DNA for the CDR3: TGTGCCAGCAGTTTAGTAGCGGGACTTAGCACAGATACGCAGTATTTT.

J is TRBJ1-4 and V is TRBV9, with 8 nucleotides matching TRBD1. CDR3 size: 16 residues. V was pared by 0 bases and J by 6 bases, with 7 bases of the junction left unmatched. From germline, CDR1 is SGDLS and CDR2 YYNGEE. CDR3 amino acids: CASSVGWAGQDEKLFF. The CDR3 DNA reads TGTGCCAGCAGCGTAGGATGGGCGGGACAGGATGAAAAACTGTTTTTT.

The rearrangement joins TRBV12-5 to TRBJ1-1; D not certain. Trimming removed 9 bases from V and 5 bases from J, with 19 bases in between. CDR1 and CDR2 (germline): LGHNT, FRNRAP. The length of the CDR3 is 14 residues. CDR3 DNA: TGTGCTAGCGGCCACGACGGAATGGGGACTGAAGCTTTCTTT. Translated, it gives CASGHDGMGTEAFF.